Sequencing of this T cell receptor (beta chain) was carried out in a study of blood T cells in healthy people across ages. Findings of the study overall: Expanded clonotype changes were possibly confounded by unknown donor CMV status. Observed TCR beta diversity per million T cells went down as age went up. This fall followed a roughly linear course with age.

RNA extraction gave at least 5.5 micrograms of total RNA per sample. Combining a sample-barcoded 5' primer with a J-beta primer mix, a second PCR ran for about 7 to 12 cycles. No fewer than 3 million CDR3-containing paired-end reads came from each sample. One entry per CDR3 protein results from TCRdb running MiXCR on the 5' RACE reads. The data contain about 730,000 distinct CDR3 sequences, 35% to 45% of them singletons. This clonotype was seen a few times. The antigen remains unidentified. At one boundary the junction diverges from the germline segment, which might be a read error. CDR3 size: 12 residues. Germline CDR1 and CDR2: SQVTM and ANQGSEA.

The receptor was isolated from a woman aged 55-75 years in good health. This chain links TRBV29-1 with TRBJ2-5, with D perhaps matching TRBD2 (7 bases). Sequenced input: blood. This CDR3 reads CSVERGGETRYF. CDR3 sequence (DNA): TGCAGCGTTGAAAGGGGGGGGGAGACCCGGTACTTC.